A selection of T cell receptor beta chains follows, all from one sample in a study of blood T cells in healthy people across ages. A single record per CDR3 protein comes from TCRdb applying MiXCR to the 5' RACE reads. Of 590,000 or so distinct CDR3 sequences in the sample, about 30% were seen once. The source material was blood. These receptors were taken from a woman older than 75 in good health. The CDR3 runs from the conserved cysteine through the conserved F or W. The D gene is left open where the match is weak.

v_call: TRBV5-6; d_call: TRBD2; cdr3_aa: CASSLTSGTGEQFF
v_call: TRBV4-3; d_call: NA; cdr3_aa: CASSQDARGYGYTF
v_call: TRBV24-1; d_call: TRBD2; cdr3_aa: CATRPSGEANEQFF
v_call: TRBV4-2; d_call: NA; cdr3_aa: CASSQIRGQETQYF
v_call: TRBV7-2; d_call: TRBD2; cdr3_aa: CASSRAGGLKNIQYF
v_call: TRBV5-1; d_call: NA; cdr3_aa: CASSLDGGLNIQYF
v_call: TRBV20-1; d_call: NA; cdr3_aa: CSARVSVYEQYF
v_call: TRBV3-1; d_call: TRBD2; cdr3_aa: CASSQDRLAGPHYEQYF
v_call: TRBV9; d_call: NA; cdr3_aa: CASSGGGYTF
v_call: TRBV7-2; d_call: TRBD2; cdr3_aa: CACSLTGGRHNEQFF
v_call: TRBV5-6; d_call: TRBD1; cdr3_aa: CASSSTGTGLTEAFF
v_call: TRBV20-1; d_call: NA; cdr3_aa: CSASSKGGNSPLHF
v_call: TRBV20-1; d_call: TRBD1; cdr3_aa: CSASLGQAYEQYF
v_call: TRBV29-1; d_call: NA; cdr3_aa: CSVEIVQGRYNEQFF
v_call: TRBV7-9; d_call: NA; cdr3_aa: CASSPNAGSSPLHF
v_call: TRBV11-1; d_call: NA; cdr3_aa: CASSLERGVNYEQYF
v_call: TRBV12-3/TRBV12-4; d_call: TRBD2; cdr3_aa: CASRGSGTYRREGSYEQYF
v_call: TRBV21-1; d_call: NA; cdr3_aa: CASRQGQSSYEQYF
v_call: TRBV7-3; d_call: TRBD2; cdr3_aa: CASSPQGLVRNEQFF
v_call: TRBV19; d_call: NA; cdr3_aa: CASRVTGPNTEAFF
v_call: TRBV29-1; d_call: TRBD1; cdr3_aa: CSASTGRTEAFF
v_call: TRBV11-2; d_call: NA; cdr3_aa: CASSSPPGNTNEKLFF
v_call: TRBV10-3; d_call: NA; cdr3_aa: CAISESRVAYF
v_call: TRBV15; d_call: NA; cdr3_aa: CATSGTLKDSYEQYF
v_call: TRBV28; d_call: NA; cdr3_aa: CANGPAYNSPLHF
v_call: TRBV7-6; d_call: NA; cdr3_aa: CASSLEVPGAGNQPQHF
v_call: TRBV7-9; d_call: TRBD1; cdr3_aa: CASSATGRSNYGYTF
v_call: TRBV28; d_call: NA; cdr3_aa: CASSRRGNSPLHF
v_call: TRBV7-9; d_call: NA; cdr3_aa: CASSPGGRGWEGGLNIQYF
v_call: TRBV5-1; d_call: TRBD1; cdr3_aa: CVSSGWDRGTYEQYF
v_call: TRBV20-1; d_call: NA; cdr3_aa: CSARDLGVSNQPQHF
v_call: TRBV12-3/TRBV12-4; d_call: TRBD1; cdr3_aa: CASSLRRAGGRTEAFF
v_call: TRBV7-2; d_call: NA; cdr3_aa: CASSLDHRMSNQPQHF
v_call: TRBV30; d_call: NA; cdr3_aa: CAWSARGNYGYTF
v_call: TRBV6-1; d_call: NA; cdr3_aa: CASSEAGNTEAFF
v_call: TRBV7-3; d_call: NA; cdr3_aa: CATRPGVSGELFF
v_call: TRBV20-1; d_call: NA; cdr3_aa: CSARPNLVEQYF
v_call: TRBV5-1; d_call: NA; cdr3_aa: CASSLEGTDTQYF
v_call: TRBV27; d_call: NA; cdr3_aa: CASSLQGGLPYEQYF
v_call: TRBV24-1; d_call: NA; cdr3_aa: CAAGDSYNEQFF
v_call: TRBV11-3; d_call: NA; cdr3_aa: CAGSSSLARGAGEQFF
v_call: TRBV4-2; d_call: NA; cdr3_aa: CASSPHREPSTDTQYF
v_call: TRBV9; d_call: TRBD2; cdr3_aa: CASSVGNGGDYEQYF
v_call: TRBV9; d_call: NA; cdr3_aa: CASSVGETATNEKLFF
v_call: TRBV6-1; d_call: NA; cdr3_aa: CASSEALQGTNTGELFF
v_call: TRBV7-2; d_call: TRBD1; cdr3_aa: CASRSGTGVFSNQPQHF
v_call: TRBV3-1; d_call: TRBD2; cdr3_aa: CASSPSGTHDTQYF
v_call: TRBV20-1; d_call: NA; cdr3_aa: CSASQRGVGIQYF
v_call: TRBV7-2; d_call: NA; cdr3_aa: CASSLGRDLYNEQFF
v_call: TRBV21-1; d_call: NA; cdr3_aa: CASSRGQGAQGPNVLTF
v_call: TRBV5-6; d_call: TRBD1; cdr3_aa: CASSSTGALNEKLFF
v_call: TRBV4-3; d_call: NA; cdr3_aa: CASSQDAGGEGTDTQYF